This T cell receptor (beta chain) was identified during a study of cytomegalovirus exposure and HLA in healthy donors. Background on the study: Researchers previously reported finding some 110 million unique TCR beta sequences from roughly 200 million T cells.

General study findings and limits: An analysis was carried out later, and it reportedly showed fewer N-insertions in an Asian-associated ancestry cluster than the approximately 700-donor mean. The study designated 150 to 200 TCR beta chains cytomegalovirus-associated.

In regard to this clone: The antigen remains unidentified.

The study ran its PCR with 60 Vbeta and 13 Jbeta primers. The method was immunoSEQ multiplex PCR; TCRdb's version includes in-frame clones alone and lacks a portion of them. Found here are roughly 150,000 clones, 70% to 80% of them singletons; the top ten hold less than 10%. Germline V lookup: CDR1 MNHNS, CDR2 SASEGT. The germline V and J ends were trimmed by 1 base and 5 bases, with 11 bases remaining between them. The CDR3 is made up of 15 amino acids. This sequence joins TRBV6-1 and TRBJ2-2; TRBD2 is a possible D gene (5 bases). Source material: PBMCs. The TCR comes from a man younger than 30 in good health and CMV-seropositive. The CDR3 here is CASSEVGLETGELFF. CDR3 DNA sequence: TGTGCCAGCAGTGAAGTCGGACTGGAAACCGGGGAGCTGTTTTTT.